This is a list of T cell receptor beta chains from one sample in a study of blood T cell repertoires in COVID-19. Assay: immunoSEQ multiplex PCR; the TCRdb copy retains only in-frame clones and omits some. The sample includes 97,000 or so clones, 75% to 95% of them seen just once. Material for sequencing was peripheral blood. The receptors were gathered from a man younger than 35 with acute or convalescent COVID-19. The CDR3 runs from the conserved cysteine through the conserved F or W. D genes are given only for firm matches. Size tells how often a clone was seen (once, few, many) or the class of an expanded clone, and some rows leave it out.

d_call j_call clone_size v_call cdr3_aa cdr3_nt
- TRBJ2-5 - TRBV5-6 CASSLESEETQYF TGTGCCAGCAGCTTGGAGAGCGAAGAGACCCAGTACTTC
- TRBJ1-5 - TRBV2 CASRASRVKGNQPQHF TGTGCCAGCAGAGCCTCCAGGGTTAAGGGCAATCAGCCCCAGCATTTT
TRBD1 TRBJ2-7 once TRBV2 CASTLTGVSYEQYF TGTGCCAGCACCCTGACAGGGGTTTCCTACGAGCAGTACTTC
- TRBJ1-5 - TRBV3-1/TRBV3-2 CASSQEGGVGQPQHF TGTGCCAGCAGCCAAGAGGGGGGGGTGGGTCAGCCCCAGCATTTT
TRBD1 TRBJ2-3 - TRBV6-6 CASSPTGTGGPTDTQYF TGTGCCAGCAGTCCCACTGGAACAGGGGGTCCCACAGATACGCAGTATTTT
- TRBJ1-2 once TRBV6-5 CASSYSLGHPNYGYTF TGTGCCAGCAGTTACTCCCTCGGTCATCCTAACTATGGCTACACCTTC
- TRBJ1-4 few TRBV6-5 CASSPNTGGREKLFF TGTGCCAGCAGTCCCAACACGGGGGGACGCGAAAAACTGTTTTTT
TRBD1 TRBJ1-2 - TRBV6-5 CASSYGTGGYNGYTF TGTGCCAGCAGTTACGGGACAGGGGGCTACAATGGCTACACCTTC
- TRBJ2-7 - TRBV7-8 CASSPRHTPHEQYF TGTGCCAGCAGCCCCAGACATACCCCCCACGAGCAGTACTTC
- TRBJ1-5 once TRBV5-4 CASSYQGSNQPQHF TGTGCCAGCAGTTACCAGGGAAGCAATCAGCCCCAGCATTTT
- TRBJ2-4 - TRBV19 CASSIVHGKNIQYF TGTGCCAGTAGTATTGTTCACGGGAAAAACATTCAGTACTTC
TRBD1 TRBJ1-2 - TRBV6-5 CASSTGGRLNGYTF TGTGCCAGTTCTACAGGGGGCCGTTTGAATGGCTACACCTTC
- TRBJ2-2 - TRBV24-1 CATSDYGDTGELFF TGTGCCACCAGTGATTACGGGGACACCGGGGAGCTGTTTTTT
TRBD1 TRBJ2-5 - TRBV29-1 CSASRGLAQETQYF TGCAGCGCTTCCAGGGGGTTGGCACAAGAGACCCAGTACTTC
TRBD1 TRBJ1-2 - TRBV19 CASSIVRGQNYGYTF TGTGCCAGTAGTATAGTACGGGGACAGAACTATGGCTACACCTTC
TRBD1 TRBJ1-2 - TRBV15 CATSGIEGTGQANYGYTF TGTGCCACCAGCGGAATCGAAGGGACAGGTCAAGCTAACTATGGCTACACCTTC
TRBD1 TRBJ1-2 - TRBV27 CASSLSKGTANYGYTF TGTGCCAGCAGTTTAAGTAAGGGGACAGCTAACTATGGCTACACCTTC
- TRBJ1-1 - TRBV5-5 CASSLREAGRTEAFF TGTGCCAGCAGCCTACGGGAGGCAGGGAGGACTGAAGCTTTCTTT
TRBD2 TRBJ2-7 - TRBV9 CASSYGTSYEQYF TGTGCCAGCAGTTACGGGACTAGCTACGAGCAGTACTTC
- TRBJ1-4 - TRBV2 CASSSGPGDGKLFF TGTGCCAGCAGTTCAGGGCCGGGGGATGGAAAACTGTTTTTT
TRBD1 TRBJ1-6 - TRBV27 CASSRGQGYNSPLHF TGTGCCAGCAGCCGTGGACAGGGCTATAATTCACCCCTCCACTTT
TRBD1 TRBJ1-1 - TRBV7-2 CASSLGTGANTEAFF TGTGCCAGCAGCTTAGGGACAGGGGCGAACACTGAAGCTTTCTTT
- TRBJ2-5 - TRBV10-3 CAISGVSGETQYF TGTGCCATCAGCGGGGTATCTGGGGAGACCCAGTACTTC
TRBD1 TRBJ2-7 - TRBV27 CASSSVYRDSHYEQYF TGTGCCAGCAGTTCCGTATACCGGGACAGCCACTACGAGCAGTACTTC
- TRBJ1-5 - TRBV24-1 CATSDPGEDSNQPQHF TGTGCCACCAGTGATCCTGGTGAGGATAGCAATCAGCCCCAGCATTTT
TRBD1 TRBJ1-1 - TRBV5-3 CARSYCRGLWTEAFF TGTGCCAGAAGCTATTGCAGGGGGTTATGGACTGAAGCTTTCTTT
TRBD1 TRBJ2-2 once TRBV2 CASSRTGWTGELFF TGTGCCAGCAGCAGGACAGGGTGGACCGGGGAGCTGTTTTTT
- TRBJ1-5 - TRBV6-1 CASSEGAASQPQHF TGTGCCAGCAGTGAGGGGGCGGCGAGTCAGCCCCAGCATTTT
TRBD1 TRBJ2-1 once TRBV6-5 CASLDGTVSEQFF TGTGCCAGCCTGGACGGGACAGTAAGTGAGCAGTTCTTC
- TRBJ1-2 - TRBV24-1 CATSDLSGYGYTF TGTGCCACCAGTGACCTCTCCGGCTATGGCTACACCTTC
- TRBJ2-7 - TRBV20-1 CSASTLRGGQYF TGCAGTGCTAGTACCCTTAGGGGCGGGCAGTACTTC